This is a list of T cell receptor beta chains from one sample in a study of CD8 T cells in ankylosing spondylitis. MiXCR was run by TCRdb on the 5' RACE reads, yielding one entry per CDR3 protein. The sample holds about 750,000 distinct CDR3 sequences; 15% to 20% are singletons and the top ten take 15% to 20%. The sample taken for sequencing was blood, either unsorted or a sorted T cell fraction (not recorded which). Source of these receptors: a male donor with ankylosing spondylitis. CDR3s include the opening cysteine and the closing phenylalanine or tryptophan. The order of the fields is CDR3 protein, J gene, V gene.

CDR3: CSAGITETQYF
J: TRBJ2-5
V: TRBV20-1

CDR3: CASSLGAAVNTGELFF
J: TRBJ2-2
V: TRBV5-1

CDR3: CASSLDQEYQPQHF
J: TRBJ1-5
V: TRBV7-2

CDR3: CASVTGDTYTEAFF
J: TRBJ1-1
V: TRBV2

CDR3: CATSRKREGTYNEQFF
J: TRBJ2-1
V: TRBV15

CDR3: CASSPRTGLAGNEQFF
J: TRBJ2-1
V: TRBV12-3/TRBV12-4

CDR3: CASSVTGVGNTIYF
J: TRBJ1-3
V: TRBV7-8

CDR3: CAISREIRDGELFF
J: TRBJ2-2
V: TRBV10-3

CDR3: CASSKAPGGSYGYTF
J: TRBJ1-2
V: TRBV27

CDR3: CASTDRANTEAFF
J: TRBJ1-1
V: TRBV6-1

CDR3: CSARVQGPSTDTQYF
J: TRBJ2-3
V: TRBV20-1

CDR3: CASTLRDTDTQYF
J: TRBJ2-3
V: TRBV7-9

CDR3: CASSDPAGTTGELFF
J: TRBJ2-2
V: TRBV7-3

CDR3: CASSEGWTAIYEQYF
J: TRBJ2-7
V: TRBV6-1

CDR3: CASSGDRGFSGYTF
J: TRBJ1-2
V: TRBV2

CDR3: CSLDGGRAGELFF
J: TRBJ2-2
V: TRBV20-1

CDR3: CASSLVGGSEAFF
J: TRBJ1-1
V: TRBV7-9

CDR3: CASSLGLGTYNEQFF
J: TRBJ2-1
V: TRBV6-1

CDR3: CASSLDSGLSYNEQFF
J: TRBJ2-1
V: TRBV5-1

CDR3: CRAQLAGGSTDTQYF
J: TRBJ2-3
V: TRBV20-1

CDR3: CASSANNYGTTRGTQYF
J: TRBJ2-5
V: TRBV18

CDR3: CASSLVRDSRPYEQYF
J: TRBJ2-7
V: TRBV13

CDR3: CASSSGLAGAGYEQYF
J: TRBJ2-7
V: TRBV9

CDR3: CASSQGSSGRSDTQYF
J: TRBJ2-3
V: TRBV4-3

CDR3: CASSLSYLEWPTEQYF
J: TRBJ2-7
V: TRBV27

CDR3: CSVESDIQETQYF
J: TRBJ2-5
V: TRBV29-1

CDR3: CASSPAGRGNTGELFF
J: TRBJ2-2
V: TRBV11-2